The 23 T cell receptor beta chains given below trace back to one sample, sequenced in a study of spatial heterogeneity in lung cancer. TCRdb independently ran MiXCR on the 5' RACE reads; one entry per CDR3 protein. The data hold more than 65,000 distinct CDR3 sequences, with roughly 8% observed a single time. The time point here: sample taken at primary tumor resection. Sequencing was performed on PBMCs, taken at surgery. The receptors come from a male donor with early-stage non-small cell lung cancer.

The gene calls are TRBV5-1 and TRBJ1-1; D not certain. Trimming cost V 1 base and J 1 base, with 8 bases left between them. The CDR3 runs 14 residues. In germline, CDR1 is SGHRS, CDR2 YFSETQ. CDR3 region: CASSLTAGNTEAFF. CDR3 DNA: TGCGCCAGCAGCTTGACAGCGGGGAACACTGAAGCTTTCTTT.

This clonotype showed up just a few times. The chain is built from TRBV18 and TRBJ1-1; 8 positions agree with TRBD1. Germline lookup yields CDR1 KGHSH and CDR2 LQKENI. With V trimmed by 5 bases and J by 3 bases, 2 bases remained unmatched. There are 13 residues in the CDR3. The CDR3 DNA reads TGTGCCAGCTCAACGACAGGGGACACTGAAGCTTTCTTT. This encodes CASSTTGDTEAFF.

DNA of the CDR3: TGCAGCGTAACCGAATCAAGGAACACTGAAGCTTTCTTT. Its protein is CSVTESRNTEAFF. The V and J genes are TRBV29-1 and TRBJ1-1, with unresolved D. Germline CDR1 is SQVTM and CDR2 is ANQGSEA. V dropped 6 bases and J dropped 1 base, with 12 bases sitting between them. The CDR3 spans 13 residues.

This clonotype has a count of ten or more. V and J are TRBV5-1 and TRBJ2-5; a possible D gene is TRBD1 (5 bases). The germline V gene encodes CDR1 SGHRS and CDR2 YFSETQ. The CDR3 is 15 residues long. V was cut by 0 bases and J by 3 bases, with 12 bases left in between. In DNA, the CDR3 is TGCGCCAGCAGCTTGGAATGGCTCAGGGAAGAGACCCAGTACTTC. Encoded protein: CASSLEWLREETQYF. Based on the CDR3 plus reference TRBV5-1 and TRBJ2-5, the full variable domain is KAGVTQTPRYLIKTRGQQVTLSCSPISGHRSVSWYQQTPGQGLQFLFEYFSETQRNKGNFPGRFSGRQFSNSRSEMNVSTLELGDSALYLCASSLEWLREETQYFGPGTRLLVL.

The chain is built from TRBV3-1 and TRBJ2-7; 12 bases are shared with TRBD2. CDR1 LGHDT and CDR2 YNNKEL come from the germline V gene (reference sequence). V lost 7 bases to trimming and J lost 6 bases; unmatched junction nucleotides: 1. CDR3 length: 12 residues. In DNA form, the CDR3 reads TGTGCCAGCACACTAGCGGGGGGCGAGCAGTACTTC. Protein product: CASTLAGGEQYF.

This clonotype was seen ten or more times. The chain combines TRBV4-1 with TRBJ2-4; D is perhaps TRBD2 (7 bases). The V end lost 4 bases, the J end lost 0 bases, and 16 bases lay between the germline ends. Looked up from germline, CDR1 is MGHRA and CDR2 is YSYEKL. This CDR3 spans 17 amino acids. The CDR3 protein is CASSPWGGARAKNIQYF. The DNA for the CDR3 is TGCGCCAGCAGCCCGTGGGGGGGGGCCCGAGCCAAAAACATTCAGTACTTC.

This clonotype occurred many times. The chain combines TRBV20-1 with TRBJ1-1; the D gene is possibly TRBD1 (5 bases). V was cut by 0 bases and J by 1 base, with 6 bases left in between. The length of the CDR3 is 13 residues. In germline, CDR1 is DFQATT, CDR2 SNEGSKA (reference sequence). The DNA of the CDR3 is TGCAGTGCTAGAGATCAGGGGAACACTGAAGCTTTCTTT. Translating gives CSARDQGNTEAFF.

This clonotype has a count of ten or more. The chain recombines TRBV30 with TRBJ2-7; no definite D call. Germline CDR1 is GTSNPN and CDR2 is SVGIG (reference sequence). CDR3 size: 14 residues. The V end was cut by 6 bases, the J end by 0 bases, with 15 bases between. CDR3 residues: CACGGPDNSYEQYF. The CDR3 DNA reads TGTGCCTGCGGTGGCCCCGACAACTCCTACGAGCAGTACTTC.

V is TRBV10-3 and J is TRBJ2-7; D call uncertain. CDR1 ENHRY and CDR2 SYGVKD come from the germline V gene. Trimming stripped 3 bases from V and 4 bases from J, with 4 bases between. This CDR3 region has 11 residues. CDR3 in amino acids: CAISDVYEQYF. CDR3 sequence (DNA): TGTGCCATCAGTGATGTGTACGAGCAGTACTTC.

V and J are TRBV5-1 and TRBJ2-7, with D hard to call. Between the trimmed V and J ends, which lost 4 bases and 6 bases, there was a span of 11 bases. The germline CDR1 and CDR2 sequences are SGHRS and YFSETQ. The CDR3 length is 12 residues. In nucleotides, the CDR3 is TGCGCCAGCAGCCCGCCTGTACCCGAGCAGTACTTC. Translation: CASSPPVPEQYF. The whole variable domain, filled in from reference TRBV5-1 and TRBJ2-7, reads KAGVTQTPRYLIKTRGQQVTLSCSPISGHRSVSWYQQTPGQGLQFLFEYFSETQRNKGNFPGRFSGRQFSNSRSEMNVSTLELGDSALYLCASSPPVPEQYFGPGTRLTVT.

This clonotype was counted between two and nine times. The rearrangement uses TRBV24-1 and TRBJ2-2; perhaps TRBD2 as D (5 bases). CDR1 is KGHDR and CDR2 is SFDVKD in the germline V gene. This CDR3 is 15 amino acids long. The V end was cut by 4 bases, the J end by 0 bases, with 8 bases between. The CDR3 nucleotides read TGTGCCACCAGTGAAGAGGGAGCGAACACCGGGGAGCTGTTTTTT. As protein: CATSEEGANTGELFF.

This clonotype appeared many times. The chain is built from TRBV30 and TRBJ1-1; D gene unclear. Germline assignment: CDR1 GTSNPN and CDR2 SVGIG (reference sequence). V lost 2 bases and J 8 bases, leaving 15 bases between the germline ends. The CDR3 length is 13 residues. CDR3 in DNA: TGTGCCTGGAGTCGAGGAATTGGGCAAGAAGCTTTCTTT. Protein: CAWSRGIGQEAFF.

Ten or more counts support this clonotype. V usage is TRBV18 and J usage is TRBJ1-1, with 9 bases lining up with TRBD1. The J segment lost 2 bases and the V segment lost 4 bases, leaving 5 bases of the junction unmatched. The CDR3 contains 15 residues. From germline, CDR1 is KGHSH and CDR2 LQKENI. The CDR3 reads CASSLQQGANTEAFF. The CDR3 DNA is TGTGCCAGCTCACTACAACAGGGGGCAAACACTGAAGCTTTCTTT. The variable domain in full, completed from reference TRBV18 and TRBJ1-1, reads NAGVMQNPRHLVRRRGQEARLRCSPMKGHSHVYWYRQLPEEGLKFMVYLQKENIIDESGMPKERFSAEFPKEGPSILRIQQVVRGDSAAYFCASSLQQGANTEAFFGQGTRLTVV.

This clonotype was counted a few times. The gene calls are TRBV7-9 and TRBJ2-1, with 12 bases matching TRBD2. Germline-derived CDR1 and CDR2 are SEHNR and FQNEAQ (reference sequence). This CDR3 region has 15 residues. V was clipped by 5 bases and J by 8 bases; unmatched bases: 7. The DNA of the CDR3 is TGTGCCAGCAGCCTCGGGACTAGCGGGTCACATGAGCAGTTCTTC. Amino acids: CASSLGTSGSHEQFF. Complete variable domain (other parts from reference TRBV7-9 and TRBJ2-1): DTGVSQNPRHKITKRGQNVTFRCDPISEHNRLYWYRQTLGQGPEFLTYFQNEAQLEKSRLLSDRFSAERPKGSFSTLEIQRTEQGDSAMYLCASSLGTSGSHEQFFGPGTRLTVL.

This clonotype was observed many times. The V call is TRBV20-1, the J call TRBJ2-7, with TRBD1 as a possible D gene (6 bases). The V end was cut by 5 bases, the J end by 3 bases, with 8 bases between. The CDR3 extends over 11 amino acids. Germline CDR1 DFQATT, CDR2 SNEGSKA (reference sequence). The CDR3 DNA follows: TGCAGTGCTCTGACAGGCTACGAGCAGTACTTC. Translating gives CSALTGYEQYF.

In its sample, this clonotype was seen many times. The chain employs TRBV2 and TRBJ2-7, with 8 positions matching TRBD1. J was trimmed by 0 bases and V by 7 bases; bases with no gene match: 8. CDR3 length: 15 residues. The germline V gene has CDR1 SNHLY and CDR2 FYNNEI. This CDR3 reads CASILDRASSYEQYF. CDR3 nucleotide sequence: TGTGCCAGCATTCTGGACAGGGCGAGCTCCTACGAGCAGTACTTC.

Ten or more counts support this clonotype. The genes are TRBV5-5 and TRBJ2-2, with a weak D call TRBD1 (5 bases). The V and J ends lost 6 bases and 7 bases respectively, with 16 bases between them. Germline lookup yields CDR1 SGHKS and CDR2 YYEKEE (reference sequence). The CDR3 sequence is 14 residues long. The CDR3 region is CASNQNQGFGELFF. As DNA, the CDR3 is TGTGCCAGCAACCAGAATCAGGGTTTCGGGGAGCTGTTTTTT.

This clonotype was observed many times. The CDR3 sequence is CASSYPDLARNTIYF. In DNA form, the CDR3 reads TGTGCCAGCAGTTACCCGGATCTGGCGAGAAACACCATATATTTT. The chain combines TRBV6-5 with TRBJ1-3; D ambiguous. V shed 2 bases and J shed 5 bases, with 13 bases lying between them. Per the germline V gene, CDR1 is MNHEY and CDR2 is SVGAGI. This CDR3 has 15 amino acids.

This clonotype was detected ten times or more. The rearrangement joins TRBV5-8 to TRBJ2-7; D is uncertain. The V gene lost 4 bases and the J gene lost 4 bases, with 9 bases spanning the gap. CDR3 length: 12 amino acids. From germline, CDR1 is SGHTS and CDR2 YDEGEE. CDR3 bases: TGTGCCAGCAGCCTGGTCGAATACGAGCAGTACTTC. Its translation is CASSLVEYEQYF.

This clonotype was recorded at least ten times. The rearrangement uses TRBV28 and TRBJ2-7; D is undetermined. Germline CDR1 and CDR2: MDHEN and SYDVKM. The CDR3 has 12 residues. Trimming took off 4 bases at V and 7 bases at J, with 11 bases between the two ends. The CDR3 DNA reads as TGTGCCAGCAGTTCCCCCTTAGTGGAGCAGTACTTC. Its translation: CASSSPLVEQYF.

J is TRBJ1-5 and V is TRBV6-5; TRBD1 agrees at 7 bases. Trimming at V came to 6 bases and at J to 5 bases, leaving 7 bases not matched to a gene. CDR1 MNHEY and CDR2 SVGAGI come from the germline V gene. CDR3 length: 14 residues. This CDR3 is CASSPGQYHQPQHF. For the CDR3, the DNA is TGTGCCAGCAGCCCGGGACAGTACCATCAGCCCCAGCATTTT.

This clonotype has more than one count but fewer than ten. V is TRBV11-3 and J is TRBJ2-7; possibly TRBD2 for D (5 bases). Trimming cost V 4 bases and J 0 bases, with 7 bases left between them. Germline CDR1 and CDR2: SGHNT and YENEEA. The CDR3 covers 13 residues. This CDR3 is CASSSRDSYEQYF. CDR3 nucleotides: TGTGCCAGCAGCTCCCGGGACTCCTACGAGCAGTACTTC.

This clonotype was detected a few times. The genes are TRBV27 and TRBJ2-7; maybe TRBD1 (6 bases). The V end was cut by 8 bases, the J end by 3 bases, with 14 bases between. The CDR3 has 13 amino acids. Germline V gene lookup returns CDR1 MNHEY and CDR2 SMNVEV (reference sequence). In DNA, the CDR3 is TGTGCCAGCCAGGGGTTTGATCACTACGAGCAGTACTTC. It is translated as CASQGFDHYEQYF.